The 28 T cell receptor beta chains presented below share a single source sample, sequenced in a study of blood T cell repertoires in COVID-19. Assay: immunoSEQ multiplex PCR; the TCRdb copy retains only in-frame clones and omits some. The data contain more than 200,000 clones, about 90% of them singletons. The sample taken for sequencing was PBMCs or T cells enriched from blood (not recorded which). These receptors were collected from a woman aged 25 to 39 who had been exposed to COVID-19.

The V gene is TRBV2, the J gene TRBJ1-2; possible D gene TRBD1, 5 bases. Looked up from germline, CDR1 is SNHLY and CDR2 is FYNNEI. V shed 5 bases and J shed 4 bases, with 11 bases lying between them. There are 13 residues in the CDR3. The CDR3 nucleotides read TGTGCCAGCAGTAGGGACTATTCCTATGGCTACACCTTC. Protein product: CASSRDYSYGYTF.

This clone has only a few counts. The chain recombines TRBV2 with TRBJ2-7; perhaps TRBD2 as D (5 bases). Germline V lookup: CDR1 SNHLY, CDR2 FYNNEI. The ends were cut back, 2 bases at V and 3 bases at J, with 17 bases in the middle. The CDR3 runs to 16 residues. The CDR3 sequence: CASSESGVSGFYEQYF. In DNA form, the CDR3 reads TGTGCCAGCAGTGAATCCGGGGTTAGTGGATTCTACGAGCAGTACTTC.

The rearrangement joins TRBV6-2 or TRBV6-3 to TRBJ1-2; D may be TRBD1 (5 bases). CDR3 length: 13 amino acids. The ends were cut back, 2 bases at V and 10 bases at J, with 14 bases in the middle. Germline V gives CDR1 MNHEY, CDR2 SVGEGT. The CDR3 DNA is TGTGCCAGCAGTTACGTAGCAGGGAAGGACTACACCTTC. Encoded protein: CASSYVAGKDYTF.

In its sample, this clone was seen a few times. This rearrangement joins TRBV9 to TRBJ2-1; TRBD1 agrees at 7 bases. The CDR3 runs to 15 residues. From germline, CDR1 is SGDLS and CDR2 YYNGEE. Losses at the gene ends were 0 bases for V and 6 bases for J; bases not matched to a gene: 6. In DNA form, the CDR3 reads TGTGCCAGCAGCGTAGAGGGGGCTGGTAGCAATGAGCAGTTCTTC. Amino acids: CASSVEGAGSNEQFF.

Here the CDR3 reads CASSLAGSASGGETQYF. The CDR3 nucleotides are TGCGCCAGCAGCTTGGCCGGGTCGGCTAGCGGTGGGGAGACCCAGTACTTC. This sequence joins TRBV5-1 and TRBJ2-5; 7 nucleotides line up with TRBD2. CDR3 size: 17 residues. Trimming at V came to 0 bases and at J to 5 bases, leaving 13 bases not matched to a gene. Looked up from germline, CDR1 is SGHRS and CDR2 is YFSETQ.

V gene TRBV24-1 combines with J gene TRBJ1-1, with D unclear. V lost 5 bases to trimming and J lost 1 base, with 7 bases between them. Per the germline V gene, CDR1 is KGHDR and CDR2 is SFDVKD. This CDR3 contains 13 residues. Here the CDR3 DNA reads TGTGCCACCAGTGTCACAGCGAACACTGAAGCTTTCTTT. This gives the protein CATSVTANTEAFF.

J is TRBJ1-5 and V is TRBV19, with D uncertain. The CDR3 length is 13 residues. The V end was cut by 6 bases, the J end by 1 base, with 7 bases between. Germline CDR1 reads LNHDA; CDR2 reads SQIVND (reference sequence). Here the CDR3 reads CASRSGSNQPQHF. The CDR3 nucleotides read TGTGCCAGTAGGAGCGGAAGCAATCAGCCCCAGCATTTT.

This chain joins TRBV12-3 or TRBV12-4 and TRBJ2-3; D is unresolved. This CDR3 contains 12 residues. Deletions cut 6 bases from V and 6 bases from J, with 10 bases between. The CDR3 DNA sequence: TGTGCCAGCAGCCCGGAGTGGGATACGCAGTATTTT. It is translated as CASSPEWDTQYF.

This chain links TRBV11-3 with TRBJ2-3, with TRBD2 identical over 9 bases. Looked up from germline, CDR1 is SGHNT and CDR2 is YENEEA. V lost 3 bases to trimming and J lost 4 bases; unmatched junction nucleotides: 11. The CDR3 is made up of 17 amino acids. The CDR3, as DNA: TGTGCCAGCAGCTTGGGGGACTTGCGGGAGGGCCCAGATACGCAGTATTTT. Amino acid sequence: CASSLGDLREGPDTQYF.

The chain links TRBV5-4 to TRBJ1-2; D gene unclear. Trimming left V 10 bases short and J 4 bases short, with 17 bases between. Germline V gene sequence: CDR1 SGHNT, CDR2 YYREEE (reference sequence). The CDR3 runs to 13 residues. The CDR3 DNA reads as TGTGCCGGAAAGGACTCACTAGCCTATGGCTACACCTTC. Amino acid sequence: CAGKDSLAYGYTF.

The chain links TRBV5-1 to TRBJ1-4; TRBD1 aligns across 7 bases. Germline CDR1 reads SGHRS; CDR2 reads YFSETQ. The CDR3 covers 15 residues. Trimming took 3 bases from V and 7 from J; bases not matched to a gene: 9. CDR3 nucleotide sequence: TGCGCCAGCAGCTCGGAACAGGGGAGCGGTGAAAAACTGTTTTTT. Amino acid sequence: CASSSEQGSGEKLFF.

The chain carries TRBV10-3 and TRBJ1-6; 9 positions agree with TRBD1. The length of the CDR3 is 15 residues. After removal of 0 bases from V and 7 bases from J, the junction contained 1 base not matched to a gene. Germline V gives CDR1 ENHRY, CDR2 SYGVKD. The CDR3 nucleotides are TGTGCCATCAGTGAGTCCGGGACAGGGAATTCACCCCTCCACTTT. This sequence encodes CAISESGTGNSPLHF.

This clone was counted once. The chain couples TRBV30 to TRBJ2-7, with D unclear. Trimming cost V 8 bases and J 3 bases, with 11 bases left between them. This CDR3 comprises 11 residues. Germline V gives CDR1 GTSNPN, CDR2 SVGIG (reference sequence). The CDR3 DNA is TGTGCCCTACGACTTCACTACGAGCAGTACTTC. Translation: CALRLHYEQYF.

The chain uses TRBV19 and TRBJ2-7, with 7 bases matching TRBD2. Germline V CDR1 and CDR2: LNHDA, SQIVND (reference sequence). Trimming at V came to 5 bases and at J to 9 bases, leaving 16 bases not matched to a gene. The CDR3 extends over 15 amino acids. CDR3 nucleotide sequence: TGTGCCAGTAGTGCGAGGGGACTATCGTCTGGGGTGCAGTACTTC. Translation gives CASSARGLSSGVQYF. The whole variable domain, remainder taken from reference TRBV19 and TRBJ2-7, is DGGITQSPKYLFRKEGQNVTLSCEQNLNHDAMYWYRQDPGQGLRLIYYSQIVNDFQKGDIAEGYSVSREKKESFPLTVTSAQKNPTAFYLCASSARGLSSGVQYFGPGTRLTVT.

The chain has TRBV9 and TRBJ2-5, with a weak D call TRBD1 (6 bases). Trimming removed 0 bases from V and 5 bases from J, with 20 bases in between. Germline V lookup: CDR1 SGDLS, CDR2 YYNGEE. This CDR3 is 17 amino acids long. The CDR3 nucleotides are TGTGCCAGCAGCGTAGATCCACCAGAGGGGGTCCGGGAGACCCAGTACTTC. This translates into CASSVDPPEGVRETQYF. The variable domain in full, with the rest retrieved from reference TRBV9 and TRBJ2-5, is DSGVTQTPKHLITATGQRVTLRCSPRSGDLSVYWYQQSLDQGLQFLIQYYNGEERAKGNILERFSAQQFPDLHSELNLSSLELGDSALYFCASSVDPPEGVRETQYFGPGTRLLVL.

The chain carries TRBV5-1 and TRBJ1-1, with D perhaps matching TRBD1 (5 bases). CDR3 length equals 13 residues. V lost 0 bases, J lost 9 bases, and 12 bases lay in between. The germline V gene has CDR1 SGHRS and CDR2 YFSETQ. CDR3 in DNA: TGCGCCAGCAGCTTGGAGGGGCAGGGCCAAGCTTTCTTT. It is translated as CASSLEGQGQAFF.

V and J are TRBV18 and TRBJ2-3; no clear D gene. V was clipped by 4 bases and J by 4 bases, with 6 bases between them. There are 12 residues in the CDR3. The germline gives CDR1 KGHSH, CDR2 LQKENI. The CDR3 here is CASSQPADTQYF. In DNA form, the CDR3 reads TGTGCCAGCTCACAGCCGGCAGATACGCAGTATTTT. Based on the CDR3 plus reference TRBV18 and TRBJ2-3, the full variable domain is NAGVMQNPRHLVRRRGQEARLRCSPMKGHSHVYWYRQLPEEGLKFMVYLQKENIIDESGMPKERFSAEFPKEGPSILRIQQVVRGDSAAYFCASSQPADTQYFGPGTRLTVL.

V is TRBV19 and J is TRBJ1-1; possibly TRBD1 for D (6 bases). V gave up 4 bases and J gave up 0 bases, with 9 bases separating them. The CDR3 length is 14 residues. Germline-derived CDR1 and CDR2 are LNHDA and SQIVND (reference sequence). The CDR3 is CASSRDTLNTEAFF. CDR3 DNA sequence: TGTGCCAGTAGTAGGGACACCTTGAACACTGAAGCTTTCTTT.

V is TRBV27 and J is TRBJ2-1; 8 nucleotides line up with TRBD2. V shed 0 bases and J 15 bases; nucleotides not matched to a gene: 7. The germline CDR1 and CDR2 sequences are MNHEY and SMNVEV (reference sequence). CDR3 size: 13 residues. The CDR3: CASSLSGPRGGFF. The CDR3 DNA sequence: TGTGCCAGCAGTTTATCAGGACCCCGGGGGGGGTTCTTC.

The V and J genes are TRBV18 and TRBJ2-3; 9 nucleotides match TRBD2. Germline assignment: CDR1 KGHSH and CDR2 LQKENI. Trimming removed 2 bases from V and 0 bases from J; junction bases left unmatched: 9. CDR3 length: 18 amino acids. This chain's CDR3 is CASSPIAGDIPSTDTQYF. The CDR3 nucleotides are TGTGCCAGCTCACCAATAGCGGGGGACATTCCTAGCACAGATACGCAGTATTTT.

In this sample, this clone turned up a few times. The CDR3, as DNA: TGTGCCAGCACCCATGGACAGGGAGGTACCTATGGCTACACCTTC. Protein sequence: CASTHGQGGTYGYTF. The chain is built from TRBV5-6 and TRBJ1-2; 8 bases are shared with TRBD1. From germline, CDR1 is SGHDT and CDR2 YYEEEE. This CDR3 spans 15 amino acids. With V trimmed by 6 bases and J by 4 bases, 11 bases remained unmatched.

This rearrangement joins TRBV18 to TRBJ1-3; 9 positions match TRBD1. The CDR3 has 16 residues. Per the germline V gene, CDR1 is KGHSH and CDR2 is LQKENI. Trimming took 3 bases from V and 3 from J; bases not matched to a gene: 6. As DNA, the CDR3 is TGTGCCAGCTCACCTGAGGACAGGGGAGATGGAAACACCATATATTTT. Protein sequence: CASSPEDRGDGNTIYF.

CDR3 in amino acids: CASSLTVSNSPLHF. For the CDR3, the DNA is TGTGCCAGCAGCCTCACGGTCTCCAATTCACCCCTCCACTTT. The rearrangement uses TRBV7-9 and TRBJ1-6; no clear D. The V gene lost 5 bases and the J gene lost 7 bases, with 12 bases spanning the gap. The length of the CDR3 is 14 residues. Germline loops: CDR1 SEHNR, CDR2 FQNEAQ (reference sequence).

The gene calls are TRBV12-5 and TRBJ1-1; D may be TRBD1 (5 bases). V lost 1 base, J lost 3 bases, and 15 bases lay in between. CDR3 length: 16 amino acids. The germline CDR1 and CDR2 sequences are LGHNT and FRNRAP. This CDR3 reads CASGLDTGVFDTEAFF. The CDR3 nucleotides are TGTGCTAGTGGTTTGGATACAGGTGTCTTCGACACTGAAGCTTTCTTT.

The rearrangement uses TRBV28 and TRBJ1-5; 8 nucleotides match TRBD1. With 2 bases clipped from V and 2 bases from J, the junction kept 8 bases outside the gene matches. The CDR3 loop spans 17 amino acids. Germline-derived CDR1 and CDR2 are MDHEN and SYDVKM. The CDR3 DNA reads TGTGCCAGCAGTTTACGGGCAGGGGGCCGTCGCAATCAGCCCCAGCATTTT. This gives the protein CASSLRAGGRRNQPQHF.

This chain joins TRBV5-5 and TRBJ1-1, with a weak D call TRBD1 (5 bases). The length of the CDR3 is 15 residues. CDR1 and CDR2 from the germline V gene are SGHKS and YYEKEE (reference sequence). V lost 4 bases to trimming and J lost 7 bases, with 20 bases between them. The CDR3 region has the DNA TGTGCCAGCAGCCTGGCCGGGACTCGGGGAGTTGAAGCTTTCTTT. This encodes CASSLAGTRGVEAFF.

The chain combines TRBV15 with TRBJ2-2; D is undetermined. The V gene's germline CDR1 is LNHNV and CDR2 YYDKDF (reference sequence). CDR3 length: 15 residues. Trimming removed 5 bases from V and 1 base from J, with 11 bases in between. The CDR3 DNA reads TGTGCCACCAGCCCTCGCCTAGGGAACACCGGGGAGCTGTTTTTT. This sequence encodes CATSPRLGNTGELFF. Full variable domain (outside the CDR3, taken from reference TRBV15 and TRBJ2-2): DAMVIQNPRYQVTQFGKPVTLSCSQTLNHNVMYWYQQKSSQAPKLLFHYYDKDFNNEADTPDNFQSRRPNTSFCFLDIRSPGLGDTAMYLCATSPRLGNTGELFFGEGSRLTVL.

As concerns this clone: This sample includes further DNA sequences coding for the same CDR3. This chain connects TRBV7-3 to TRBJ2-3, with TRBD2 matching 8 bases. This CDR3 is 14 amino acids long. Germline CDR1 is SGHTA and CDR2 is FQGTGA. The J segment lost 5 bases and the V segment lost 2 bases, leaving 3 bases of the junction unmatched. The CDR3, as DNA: TGTGCCAGCAGCTTAGCGGGAGGTGTAGATACGCAGTATTTT. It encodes CASSLAGGVDTQYF.